This T cell receptor beta chain was sequenced in a study of T cell changes during pregnancy in multiple sclerosis. Produced via immunoSEQ multiplex PCR; TCRdb's table is partial and in-frame only. The sample records under 35,000 clones, more than 70% being singletons. V trimming: 5 bases; J trimming: 7 bases; junction bases outside the gene matches: 4. This CDR3 is 15 amino acids long. Germline V lookup: CDR1 SGHAT, CDR2 FQNNGV. This TCR was recovered from a female donor with multiple sclerosis, enrolled in a pregnancy study. The specimen comprised CD8+ T cells from peripheral blood mononuclear cells, sampled after pregnancy. The V gene is TRBV11-2, the J gene TRBJ2-3, with 15 bases lining up with TRBD2. The DNA of the CDR3 is TGTGCCAGCAGCCGGACTAGCGGGGGGGCCAATACGCAGTATTTT. This sequence encodes CASSRTSGGANTQYF. Full variable domain (remainder filled in from reference TRBV11-2 and TRBJ2-3): EAGVAQSPRYKIIEKRQSVAFWCNPISGHATLYWYQQILGQGPKLLIQFQNNGVVDDSQLPKDRFSAERLKGVDSTLKIQPAKLEDSAVYLCASSRTSGGANTQYFGPGTRLTVL.